Listed below are T cell receptor beta chains from one sample, sequenced in a study of shared clonotypes between healthy human individuals. Generated by immunoSEQ multiplex PCR, the TCRdb table keeps only in-frame clones and is missing some. The sample shows approximately 2.3 million clones, over 85% of them seen only once. Sequencing was carried out using naive CD4+ T cells from PBMCs. These receptors originate from a man between 18 and 35 years old in good health. Some clones in this sample may be carry-over from other donors' samples. CDR3s include the opening cysteine and the closing phenylalanine or tryptophan. The D gene is left open where the match is weak. Not every row has a clone size; where given, it reads once, few, many or a size class.

D gene: TRBD2
J gene: TRBJ2-2
V gene: TRBV5-1
clone size: NA
CDR3 protein: CASRGTSLYTGELFF
CDR3 DNA: TGCGCCAGCAGGGGGACTAGCCTTTACACCGGGGAGCTGTTTTTT

D gene: NA
J gene: TRBJ1-1
V gene: TRBV10-2
clone size: once
CDR3 protein: CASGVGSTYAFEAFF
CDR3 DNA: TGCGCCAGCGGGGTGGGGTCTACCTATGCGTTTGAAGCTTTCTTT

D gene: NA
J gene: TRBJ2-3
V gene: TRBV27
clone size: once
CDR3 protein: CASSFSPWRSTDTQYF
CDR3 DNA: TGTGCCAGCAGTTTTTCCCCCTGGCGTAGCACAGATACGCAGTATTTT

D gene: NA
J gene: TRBJ1-1
V gene: TRBV5-5
clone size: NA
CDR3 protein: CASSWARNTEAFF
CDR3 DNA: TGTGCCAGCAGCTGGGCTCGGAACACTGAAGCTTTCTTT

D gene: NA
J gene: TRBJ2-3
V gene: TRBV15
clone size: NA
CDR3 protein: CATSRVEGGDTQYF
CDR3 DNA: TGTGCCACCAGCAGAGTAGAAGGGGGGGATACGCAGTATTTT

D gene: NA
J gene: TRBJ2-2
V gene: TRBV5-1
clone size: NA
CDR3 protein: CASSQQPGAGTGELFF
CDR3 DNA: TGCGCCAGCAGCCAACAACCTGGGGCAGGGACCGGGGAGCTGTTTTTT

D gene: NA
J gene: TRBJ1-5
V gene: TRBV2
clone size: NA
CDR3 protein: CASSDPRGYNQPQHF
CDR3 DNA: TGTGCCAGCAGTGATCCCCGGGGGTACAATCAGCCCCAGCATTTT

D gene: NA
J gene: TRBJ1-1
V gene: TRBV5-1
clone size: few
CDR3 protein: CASSQATNTEAFF
CDR3 DNA: TGCGCCAGCAGCCAGGCTACGAACACTGAAGCTTTCTTT

D gene: NA
J gene: TRBJ1-3
V gene: TRBV18
clone size: NA
CDR3 protein: CASSRSLNRVLRTDTIYF
CDR3 DNA: TGTGCCAGCTCCCGGTCCCTTAACAGGGTATTAAGGACGGACACCATATATTTT

D gene: NA
J gene: TRBJ1-5
V gene: TRBV10-2
clone size: NA
CDR3 protein: CASSVLDWDGNQPQHF
CDR3 DNA: TGCGCCAGCAGTGTTCTGGATTGGGATGGCAATCAGCCCCAGCATTTT

D gene: NA
J gene: TRBJ1-5
V gene: TRBV10-3
clone size: NA
CDR3 protein: CAISGLLNQPQHF
CDR3 DNA: TGTGCCATCAGTGGACTCCTCAATCAGCCCCAGCATTTT

D gene: NA
J gene: TRBJ2-7
V gene: TRBV20-1
clone size: NA
CDR3 protein: CSAMSGHEQYF
CDR3 DNA: TGCAGTGCTATGTCAGGACACGAGCAGTACTTC

D gene: NA
J gene: TRBJ1-2
V gene: TRBV27
clone size: NA
CDR3 protein: CASSLRGPPRPGYTF
CDR3 DNA: TGTGCCAGCAGTCTAAGGGGCCCCCCCCGGCCTGGCTACACCTTC

D gene: NA
J gene: TRBJ2-3
V gene: TRBV11-2
clone size: NA
CDR3 protein: CASSLEDPDTQYF
CDR3 DNA: TGTGCCAGCAGCTTAGAAGATCCCGATACGCAGTATTTT

D gene: NA
J gene: TRBJ1-1
V gene: TRBV19
clone size: NA
CDR3 protein: CASSARAVGQGEAFF
CDR3 DNA: TGTGCCAGTAGCGCCAGGGCAGTAGGTCAGGGTGAAGCTTTCTTT

D gene: TRBD2
J gene: TRBJ2-2
V gene: TRBV7-7
clone size: NA
CDR3 protein: CASSPLAGEIGELFF
CDR3 DNA: TGTGCCAGCAGTCCGCTAGCGGGAGAGATCGGGGAGCTGTTTTTT

D gene: TRBD1
J gene: TRBJ2-3
V gene: TRBV28
clone size: NA
CDR3 protein: CASSSLTGQDGDTQYF
CDR3 DNA: TGTGCCAGCAGTTCTCTAACGGGACAGGATGGCGATACGCAGTATTTT

D gene: NA
J gene: TRBJ2-3
V gene: TRBV28
clone size: NA
CDR3 protein: CASSSRAPDTQYF
CDR3 DNA: TGTGCCAGCAGTTCCAGAGCACCCGATACGCAGTATTTT

D gene: NA
J gene: TRBJ1-5
V gene: TRBV4-2
clone size: NA
CDR3 protein: CASSQGDGGNQPQHF
CDR3 DNA: TGTGCCAGCAGCCAAGGCGACGGGGGAAATCAGCCCCAGCATTTT

D gene: NA
J gene: TRBJ2-3
V gene: TRBV9
clone size: NA
CDR3 protein: CASSVGGVWTDTQYF
CDR3 DNA: TGTGCCAGCAGCGTAGGAGGGGTATGGACAGATACGCAGTATTTT

D gene: TRBD2
J gene: TRBJ2-2
V gene: TRBV6-1
clone size: NA
CDR3 protein: CASSLAGGPTGELFF
CDR3 DNA: TGTGCCAGCAGTCTAGCGGGAGGCCCCACCGGGGAGCTGTTTTTT

D gene: NA
J gene: TRBJ2-7
V gene: TRBV30
clone size: NA
CDR3 protein: CAWGEEGYEQYF
CDR3 DNA: TGTGCCTGGGGGGAGGAGGGTTACGAGCAGTACTTC

D gene: TRBD1
J gene: TRBJ1-1
V gene: TRBV2
clone size: NA
CDR3 protein: CASRARTGNTEAFF
CDR3 DNA: TGTGCCAGCAGGGCCCGGACAGGGAACACTGAAGCTTTCTTT